The rows below give T cell receptor beta chains drawn from one sample of a study of cytomegalovirus exposure and HLA in healthy donors. Only in-frame clones appear in the TCRdb table, and some are missing; sequencing was by immunoSEQ multiplex PCR. This sample has roughly 130,000 clones, with about three fifths found just once. The sample taken for sequencing was PBMCs. These receptors came from a middle-aged woman in good health and CMV-seropositive. Both conserved end residues are part of each CDR3. The D gene is left open where the match is weak. The size field is filled for only some rows; it gives once, few, many or a size class.

14 | TRBJ1-1 | TRBV6-5 | few | TRBD1 | CASRSTGGAGEAFF | TGTGCCAGCAGGTCTACAGGGGGCGCCGGTGAAGCTTTCTTT
16 | TRBJ2-7 | TRBV10-3 | few | NA | CAISESAGTKGVEQYF | TGTGCCATCAGTGAGTCGGCCGGGACAAAGGGTGTCGAGCAGTACTTC
15 | TRBJ1-4 | TRBV10-3 | NA | NA | CAISPGKATNEKLFF | TGTGCCATCAGTCCAGGGAAGGCAACTAATGAAAAACTGTTTTTT
14 | TRBJ2-2 | TRBV19 | NA | NA | CASSNRDNTGELFF | TGTGCCAGTAGTAATCGGGATAACACCGGGGAGCTGTTTTTT
15 | TRBJ2-3 | TRBV6-5 | NA | NA | CASSSNAVGENTQYF | TGTGCCAGCAGCTCCAACGCGGTGGGTGAGAATACGCAGTATTTT
15 | TRBJ1-5 | TRBV2 | few | NA | CASSKETRAVQPQHF | TGTGCCAGCAGTAAAGAGACACGCGCTGTACAGCCCCAGCATTTT
16 | TRBJ2-7 | TRBV28 | NA | TRBD1 | CASSLGTGDTFYEQYF | TGTGCCAGCAGTTTGGGGACAGGGGACACTTTCTACGAGCAGTACTTC
14 | TRBJ1-1 | TRBV6-5 | NA | TRBD1 | CASSFLTGPTEAFF | TGTGCCAGCAGTTTTCTGACAGGGCCCACTGAAGCTTTCTTT
15 | TRBJ2-2 | TRBV27 | NA | TRBD1 | CASSAGTGYTGELFF | TGTGCCAGCAGTGCCGGGACAGGTTACACCGGGGAGCTGTTTTTT
16 | TRBJ1-2 | TRBV19 | NA | NA | CASSINIGRSNYGYTF | TGTGCCAGTAGTATAAACATCGGGAGATCTAACTATGGCTACACCTTC
13 | TRBJ1-6 | TRBV28 | NA | NA | CASTEWGEAPLHF | TGTGCCAGCACCGAATGGGGGGAGGCACCCCTCCACTTT
15 | TRBJ2-1 | TRBV18 | NA | NA | CASSPTESGYNEQFF | TGTGCCAGCTCACCGACGGAATCGGGGTACAATGAGCAGTTCTTC
15 | TRBJ1-2 | TRBV6-5 | NA | TRBD1 | CASSYFGQGRGGYTF | TGTGCCAGCAGTTACTTTGGACAGGGGCGGGGGGGCTACACCTTC
15 | TRBJ2-4 | TRBV6-1 | NA | NA | CASSDPRDGQNIQYF | TGTGCCAGCAGTGATCCGCGGGACGGGCAAAACATTCAGTACTTC
16 | TRBJ2-1 | TRBV7-3 | NA | TRBD1 | CASSLRRTGDYNEQFF | TGTGCCAGCAGCTTAAGGCGGACAGGGGACTACAATGAGCAGTTCTTC
16 | TRBJ1-1 | TRBV10-2 | NA | TRBD1 | CASRAGLGQENTEAFF | TGCGCCAGCAGAGCTGGACTCGGACAGGAGAACACTGAAGCTTTCTTT
13 | TRBJ1-1 | TRBV10-3 | NA | TRBD1 | CAISSDRDTEAFF | TGTGCCATCAGTTCCGACAGGGACACTGAAGCTTTCTTT
13 | TRBJ1-1 | TRBV9 | NA | NA | CASSVAMNTEAFF | TGTGCCAGCAGCGTAGCAATGAACACTGAAGCTTTCTTT
16 | TRBJ2-2 | TRBV5-1 | NA | TRBD1 | CASSLAAGGGTGELFF | TGCGCCAGCAGCTTGGCGGCAGGGGGCGGCACCGGGGAGCTGTTTTTT
16 | TRBJ2-7 | TRBV10-2 | NA | NA | CASSERQGLSSYEQYF | TGCGCCAGCAGTGAGAGGCAGGGGCTCTCCTCCTACGAGCAGTACTTC
14 | TRBJ2-5 | TRBV29-1 | NA | TRBD1 | CSVQTGTGAETQYF | TGCAGCGTTCAGACCGGGACAGGGGCAGAGACCCAGTACTTC
15 | TRBJ2-5 | TRBV7-6 | few | NA | CASSSGNSEQETQYF | TGTGCCAGCAGCTCAGGGAACAGCGAGCAAGAGACCCAGTACTTC
20 | TRBJ2-1 | TRBV1 | NA | NA | CTSSRNWRLAGCPSYNEQFF | TGCACCAGCAGCCGGAATTGGAGACTAGCGGGGTGTCCCTCCTACAATGAGCAGTTCTTC
13 | TRBJ1-2 | TRBV30 | NA | NA | CASHLIGDYGYTF | TGTGCCTCACACCTAATAGGAGACTATGGCTACACCTTC
14 | TRBJ2-1 | TRBV5-4 | NA | NA | CASSLWTGGGEQFF | TGTGCCAGCAGCCTTTGGACAGGAGGGGGTGAGCAGTTCTTC
13 | TRBJ2-5 | TRBV2 | NA | NA | CASRLTSWETQYF | TGTGCCAGCAGATTGACTAGTTGGGAGACCCAGTACTTC
14 | TRBJ1-5 | TRBV27 | NA | TRBD1 | CASRSQGALEPQHF | TGTGCCAGCCGATCACAGGGGGCTCTAGAGCCCCAGCATTTT
14 | TRBJ2-7 | TRBV29-1 | NA | TRBD2 | CSVLASGSRSEQYF | TGCAGCGTCCTCGCTAGCGGGAGTAGGAGCGAGCAGTACTTC
14 | TRBJ2-1 | TRBV5-1 | few | NA | CASSDISSYNEQFF | TGCGCCAGCTCCGACATTAGCTCCTACAATGAGCAGTTCTTC
15 | TRBJ1-2 | TRBV9 | NA | TRBD1 | CASSTPGQWDYGYTF | TGTGCCAGCAGCACCCCGGGACAGTGGGACTATGGCTACACCTTC
14 | TRBJ1-1 | TRBV6-5 | few | NA | CASSYGQQNTEAFF | TGTGCCAGCAGTTACGGGCAGCAGAACACTGAAGCTTTCTTT
16 | TRBJ2-1 | TRBV29-1 | NA | TRBD2 | CSVERSSGPRYNEQFF | TGCAGCGTTGAGAGGTCTAGCGGCCCCAGGTACAATGAGCAGTTCTTC
13 | TRBJ2-4 | TRBV7-9 | few | TRBD1 | CAIQTGPKNIQYF | TGTGCCATCCAGACAGGGCCCAAAAACATTCAGTACTTC
13 | TRBJ1-1 | TRBV11-3 | few | TRBD1 | CAIQGGIGTEAFF | TGTGCCATCCAGGGGGGAATCGGCACTGAAGCTTTCTTT
15 | TRBJ2-1 | TRBV7-9 | NA | TRBD2 | CASSFSGGGAAEQFF | TGTGCCAGCAGCTTTTCTGGCGGGGGGGCCGCTGAGCAGTTCTTC